This paragraph reports one TCR beta chain. Its antigen remains unidentified. The PCR made use of 60 Vbeta and 13 Jbeta primers. TCRdb keeps only in-frame clones here, not all; method: immunoSEQ multiplex PCR. The table shows over 150,000 clones, with under 80% occurring only once. These data originate in a study of cytomegalovirus exposure and HLA in healthy donors. The overall study: A preliminary data release comprised approximately 85 million unique TCRs obtained from HLA-typed donors. Study findings and constraints: Most TCRs appeared rarely, but some public TCRs recurred in many donors. In a later analysis, the majority of CMV-associated beta chains seemingly showed HLA restriction.

The J segment lost 2 bases and the V segment lost 2 bases, leaving 6 bases of the junction unmatched. Per germline, CDR1 ENHRY and CDR2 SYGVKD. The CDR3 consists of 16 residues. The receptor's source is a man aged 25-45 years in good health and CMV-seronegative. The chain uses TRBV10-3 and TRBJ2-1, with 7 positions matching TRBD2. Sequenced sample: PBMCs. The CDR3 protein is CAISEDVAGTYNEQFF. CDR3 sequence (DNA): TGTGCCATCAGTGAGGATGTAGCGGGCACCTACAATGAGCAGTTCTTC.